This entry features one T cell receptor beta chain sequence. No antigen is known for it. These donors were members of the roughly 120-subject validation cohort, a group separate from the roughly 670-subject first cohort. The assay was immunoSEQ multiplex PCR, and TCRdb's table has in-frame clones only and misses some. The sample has 190,000 or so clones, around 81% seen once; the top ten hold approximately 3%. From germline, CDR1 is SGHRS and CDR2 YFSETQ. The CDR3 covers 13 residues. Trimming cost V 3 bases and J 6 bases; bases outside gene matches: 3. The data stem from a study of cytomegalovirus exposure and HLA in healthy donors. Findings and caveats of the study: While the bulk of TCR sequences proved rare, some public TCRs turned up in many donors.

Sequencing was carried out using PBMCs. This TCR was sampled from a woman between 18 and 29 years old in good health and CMV-seropositive. V is TRBV5-1 and J is TRBJ1-2; 9 positions agree with TRBD1. CDR3 DNA sequence: TGCGCCAGCAGCTGGACAGGGGATAATGGCTACACCTTC. Protein: CASSWTGDNGYTF.